Detailed here is one T cell receptor (beta chain). It lacks a known antigen. The record has no base qualities; no much larger clone is one base away. The data originate from a study of Ad26.COV2.S vaccination and SARS-CoV-2 variants (dated by TCRdb to the early 2020s). Regarding the research as a whole: Donors in the vaccine arm were drawn from COV1001, a phase I-IIa trial of Ad26.COV2.S in healthy adults that was multicentre, randomized, double-blind and placebo-controlled. Ad26.COV2.S was administered intramuscularly at 5 x 10^10 or 1 x 10^11 viral particles, either as a single shot or as two shots given 56 days apart. Sequencing of the TCRbeta repertoire served to evaluate the specificity and breadth of SARS-CoV-2-reactive T cell receptors following Ad26.COV2.S vaccination. A total of 32 samples were included in the TCR-sequenced set, comprising around 19 Ad26.COV2.S vaccine recipients, 5 placebo recipients and 8 SARS-CoV-2 convalescent individuals. Participants in the trial were split at random into five groups of five each, receiving low-dose or high-dose Ad26.COV2.S once or twice, or else placebo on both occasions. Investigators did not know the trial group allocation while performing experiments and assessing outcomes. Results the study describes overall, beyond this receptor: The authors noted that the TCR breadth and depth analyses may have underestimated total T cell responses. Vaccine and placebo recipients had similar non-spike TCR breadth, a finding consistent with the vaccine containing only spike. Spike-specific TCR breadth was higher in Ad26.COV2.S recipients than in placebo recipients (P = 0.0014). Substantial breadth of spike-specific CD8+ and CD4+ T cell responses was reported after vaccination. The study was not powered to compare responses between vaccine doses or regimens.

From V the trimming removes 3 bases and from J it removes 4 bases, while the gene matches leave 6 bases of the junction unaccounted for. The germline V gene encodes CDR1 SGHTA and CDR2 FQGNSA. The CDR3 holds 15 amino acids from the cysteine to the phenylalanine. Only CDR3 DNA remains: 45 bases, in frame from the first base. The treatment or condition label, read with the paper, signifies: about 20 received Ad26.COV2.S at low or high dose, single or two shots; about 5 received placebo; per-sample allocation not given. For vaccine and placebo recipients, the sequenced repertoires came from samples collected on day 63 after the first injection. Cohort 1b enrolled some 25 adults aged 18-55 years at a single site in Boston, USA, between 29 July and 7 August 2020. Ad26.COV2.S was a replication-incompetent adenovirus type 26 vector that expressed a prefusion-stabilized SARS-CoV-2 spike protein derived from the original Wuhan strain.

The immunoSEQ Assay was the method used to sequence TCRbeta CDR3 regions. After extraction, genomic DNA underwent amplification by bias-controlled multiplex PCR, followed by high-throughput sequencing. In the paper's pipeline: To quantify the absolute abundance of each unique TCRbeta CDR3 region, sequences were collapsed and filtered. Usable DNA was measured by amplifying reference genes present in all nucleated cells, and TCRbeta template counts were normalized to that usable DNA to estimate T cell fraction. Repertoire TCRs were annotated as SARS-CoV-2-specific by exact matching of V gene, CDR3 amino acid sequence and J gene to a known reactive TCR set. The reference SARS-CoV-2 TCR set was derived from MIRA and filtered for enrichment in COVID-19-positive ImmuneCODE repertoires, a step that removed public or cross-reactive TCRs. Drawing on the MIRA antigens, annotated TCRs were analysed further at the level of specific ORF or position within ORF. Depth was the summed frequency of annotated unique rearrangements, while breadth was defined as annotated unique rearrangements over total unique productive rearrangements. Two-sided Wilcoxon rank-sum tests were used to compare TCR breadth between groups. Not all clones reach the TCRdb copy of this immuneACCESS table, which keeps in-frame sequences only. Checked studies attribute under half of the gap to unresolved V genes and leave the rest unexplained. V and J calls plus clone size are reproduced from that table; the DNA served to infer D and trimming. This sample comprises about 460,000 clones, 89% of them detected only once. The ten largest clones take up 1.7% of the sample.

The TCR comes from a person between 18 and 65 years old who received the Ad26.COV2.S COVID-19 vaccine or a placebo. The rearranged segments are TRBV7-2 and TRBJ1-5, with 7 bases matching TRBD1. Here the sequenced sample was peripheral blood, taken in a trial of Ad26.COV2.S vaccine versus placebo. In nucleotide form, the sequence is TGTGCCAGCAGCTTGCAGCCGGGACAGAATCAGCCCCAGCATTTT. This is translated as CASSLQPGQNQPQHF.